By share, the clone carrying this TCR beta chain ranks as medium-sized. TCR beta VDJ combinations and CDR3 sequences were profiled from genomic DNA. From the reads, TCRdb called clonotypes with MiXCR, one entry per CDR3 protein. The repertoire has fewer than 45,000 distinct CDR3 sequences, 76% of them found once; the top ten carry under 25%. CDR1 is DFQATT and CDR2 is SNEGSKA in the germline V gene (reference sequence). The ends were cut back, 6 bases at V and 0 bases at J, with 12 bases in the middle. The length of the CDR3 is 13 residues. The data belong to a study of CD8+CD57+ T cells in acquired aplastic anemia. Study summary: Each DNA sample taken from sorted CD4+ and CD8+ cells came to about 3.2 ug on average.

The chain employs TRBV20-1 and TRBJ2-7, with D maybe TRBD1 (6 bases). This clonotype was obtained from a human donor in good health, serving as a control. The sample was sorted CD4+, CD8+, or CD8+CD57+ T cells (not recorded which) from PBMCs. The CDR3 DNA reads TGCAGTGCCCGGGACATCCACTCCTACGAGCAGTACTTC. The encoded protein is CSARDIHSYEQYF.